This T cell receptor beta chain was retrieved from a study of cytomegalovirus exposure and HLA in healthy donors. CDR3 size: 15 residues. Per germline, CDR1 LNHDA and CDR2 SQIVND (reference sequence). Trimming cost V 0 bases and J 3 bases, with 9 bases left between them. The data were produced by immunoSEQ multiplex PCR, yet TCRdb's version contains in-frame clones alone and is incomplete. The data hold 260,000 or so clones, with about 90% observed a single time. The chain employs TRBV19 and TRBJ2-1; no clear D. This receptor was identified in a woman aged 25 to 39 in good health and CMV-seronegative. Sequencing input: PBMCs. The CDR3 nucleotides read TGTGCCAGTAGTATAGATAATGGCTACTACAATGAGCAGTTCTTC. Protein product: CASSIDNGYYNEQFF.